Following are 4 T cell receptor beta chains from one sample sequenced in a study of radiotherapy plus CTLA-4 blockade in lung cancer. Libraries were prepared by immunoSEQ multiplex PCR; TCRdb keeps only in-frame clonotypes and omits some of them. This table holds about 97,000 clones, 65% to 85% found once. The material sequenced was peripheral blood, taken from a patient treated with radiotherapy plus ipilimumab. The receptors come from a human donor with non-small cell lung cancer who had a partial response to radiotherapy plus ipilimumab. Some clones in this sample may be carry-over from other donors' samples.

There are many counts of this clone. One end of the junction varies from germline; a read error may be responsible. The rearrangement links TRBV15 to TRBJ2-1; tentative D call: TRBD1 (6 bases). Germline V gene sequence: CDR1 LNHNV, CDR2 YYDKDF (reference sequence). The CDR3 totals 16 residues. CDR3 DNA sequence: TGTGCCACCAGCGGAGAAGACAGGAGCTCCTACAATGAGCAGTTCTTC. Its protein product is CATSGEDRSSYNEQFF. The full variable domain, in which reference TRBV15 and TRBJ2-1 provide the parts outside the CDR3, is DAMVIQNPRYQVTQFGKPVTLSCSQTLNHNVMYWYQQKSSQAPKLLFHYYDKDFNNEADTPDNFQSRRPNTSFCFLDIRSPGLGDTAMYLCATSGEDRSSYNEQFFGPGTRLTVL.

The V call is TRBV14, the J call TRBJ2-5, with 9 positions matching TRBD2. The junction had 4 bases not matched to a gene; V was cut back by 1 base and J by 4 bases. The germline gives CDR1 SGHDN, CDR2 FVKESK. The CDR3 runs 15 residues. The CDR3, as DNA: TGTGCCAGCAGCCAAGTCCGCGGGGGGGGAGAGACCCAGTACTTC. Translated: CASSQVRGGGETQYF.

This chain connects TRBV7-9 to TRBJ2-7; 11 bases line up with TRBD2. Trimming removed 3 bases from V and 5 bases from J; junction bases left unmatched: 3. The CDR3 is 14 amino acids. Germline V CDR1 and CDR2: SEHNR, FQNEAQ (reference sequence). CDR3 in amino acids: CASSFTSGSHEQYF. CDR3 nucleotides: TGTGCCAGCAGCTTCACTAGCGGGAGCCACGAGCAGTACTTC.

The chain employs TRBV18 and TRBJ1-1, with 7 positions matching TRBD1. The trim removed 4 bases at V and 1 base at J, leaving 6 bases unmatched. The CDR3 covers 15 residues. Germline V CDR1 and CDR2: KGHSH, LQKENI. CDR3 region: CASSLEGGENTEAFF. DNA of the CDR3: TGTGCCAGCTCACTTGAAGGGGGCGAGAACACTGAAGCTTTCTTT. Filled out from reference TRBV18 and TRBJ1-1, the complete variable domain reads NAGVMQNPRHLVRRRGQEARLRCSPMKGHSHVYWYRQLPEEGLKFMVYLQKENIIDESGMPKERFSAEFPKEGPSILRIQQVVRGDSAAYFCASSLEGGENTEAFFGQGTRLTVV.